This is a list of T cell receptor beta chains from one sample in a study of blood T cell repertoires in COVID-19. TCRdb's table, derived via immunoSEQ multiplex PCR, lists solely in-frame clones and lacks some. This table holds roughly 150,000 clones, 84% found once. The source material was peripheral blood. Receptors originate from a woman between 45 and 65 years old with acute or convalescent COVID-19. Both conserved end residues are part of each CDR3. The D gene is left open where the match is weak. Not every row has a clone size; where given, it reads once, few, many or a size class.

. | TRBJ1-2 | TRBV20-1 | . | CSARGQAHTF | TGCAGTGCTAGAGGACAGGCCCACACCTTC
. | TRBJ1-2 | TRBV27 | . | CASSPGGNYGYTF | TGTGCCAGCAGCCCGGGGGGCAACTATGGCTACACCTTC
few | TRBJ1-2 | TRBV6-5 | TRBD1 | CASTLRTGGNYGYTF | TGTGCCAGCACTCTCAGGACAGGTGGAAACTATGGCTACACCTTC
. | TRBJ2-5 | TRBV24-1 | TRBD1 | CATSDPDRGGETQYF | TGTGCCACCAGTGACCCGGACAGGGGTGGAGAGACCCAGTACTTC
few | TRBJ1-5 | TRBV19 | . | CASRSGEGNQPQHF | TGTGCCAGTAGGAGCGGGGAGGGCAATCAGCCCCAGCATTTT
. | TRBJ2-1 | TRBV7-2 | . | CASRLDRSSYNEQFF | TGTGCCAGCAGGTTAGACAGGAGCTCCTACAATGAGCAGTTCTTC
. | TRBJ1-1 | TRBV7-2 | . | CASSLGGSARTEAFF | TGTGCCAGCAGCTTAGGGGGCAGCGCTCGCACTGAAGCTTTCTTT
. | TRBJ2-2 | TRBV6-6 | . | CASSYYRNTGELFF | TGTGCCAGCAGTTACTACAGGAACACCGGGGAGCTGTTTTTT
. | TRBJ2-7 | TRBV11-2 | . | CASSTGWNEQYF | TGTGCCAGCAGTACAGGGTGGAACGAGCAGTACTTC
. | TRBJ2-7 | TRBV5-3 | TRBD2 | CARSLVAGGCHEQYF | TGTGCCAGAAGCTTGGTTGCGGGGGGGTGTCACGAGCAGTACTTC
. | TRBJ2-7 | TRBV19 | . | CASSTTGPGEQYF | TGTGCCAGTAGTACTACAGGCCCCGGCGAGCAGTACTTC
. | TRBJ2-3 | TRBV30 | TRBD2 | CASGRDSTDTQYF | TGTGCCTCGGGGAGGGATAGCACAGATACGCAGTATTTT
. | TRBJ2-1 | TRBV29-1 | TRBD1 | CSVDRGVDEQFF | TGCAGCGTGGACAGGGGGGTGGATGAGCAGTTCTTC
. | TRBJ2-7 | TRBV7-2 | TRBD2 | CASSLETSGVSYEQYF | TGTGCCAGCAGCCTTGAGACTAGCGGGGTCTCCTACGAGCAGTACTTC
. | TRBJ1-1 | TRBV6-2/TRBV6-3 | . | CASSYSQGLFSNTEAFF | TGTGCCAGCAGTTACTCTCAGGGGTTATTTTCGAACACTGAAGCTTTCTTT
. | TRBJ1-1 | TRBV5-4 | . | CASSLAGGTNTEAFF | TGTGCCAGCAGCTTGGCGGGGGGCACCAACACTGAAGCTTTCTTT
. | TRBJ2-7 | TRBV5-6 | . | CASSLAIADYEQYF | TGTGCCAGCAGCTTGGCTATAGCAGACTACGAGCAGTACTTC
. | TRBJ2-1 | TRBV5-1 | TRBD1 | CASSLEGGRGNEQFF | TGCGCCAGCAGCTTGGAAGGGGGCAGAGGGAATGAGCAGTTCTTC
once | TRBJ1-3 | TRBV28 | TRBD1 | CATREGQGAPGNTIYF | TGTGCCACCCGCGAAGGGCAGGGGGCGCCCGGAAACACCATATATTTT
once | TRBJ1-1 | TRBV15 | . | CATRDRDIPEAFF | TGTGCCACCAGGGATCGGGACATTCCTGAAGCTTTCTTT
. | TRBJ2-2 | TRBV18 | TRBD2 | CASSPQRGNTGELFF | TGTGCCAGCTCACCCCAGCGGGGGAACACCGGGGAGCTGTTTTTT
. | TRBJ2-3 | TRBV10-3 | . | CAIGQGLGTDTQYF | TGTGCCATCGGGCAGGGGCTGGGCACAGATACGCAGTATTTT
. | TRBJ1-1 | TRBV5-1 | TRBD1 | CASATGTANMNTEAFF | TGCGCCAGCGCTACAGGGACAGCTAACATGAACACTGAAGCTTTCTTT